The 12 T cell receptor beta chains presented below share a single source sample, sequenced in a study of blood T cell repertoires in COVID-19. The assay was immunoSEQ multiplex PCR, and TCRdb's table has in-frame clones only and misses some. The table has more than 250,000 clones, roughly 89% seen once. The source material was PBMCs or T cells enriched from blood (not recorded which). The receptors originated from a woman aged 40 to 55 who had recovered from COVID-19.

This clone showed up just once. Here the CDR3 reads CASSIGGSYYGYTF. The CDR3 nucleotides are TGTGCCAGTAGTATCGGTGGGAGTTACTATGGCTACACCTTC. The chain links TRBV19 to TRBJ1-2; D ambiguous. V lost 3 bases and J lost 3, with 11 bases in between. The germline V gene has CDR1 LNHDA and CDR2 SQIVND (reference sequence). CDR3 length: 14 residues. Together with reference TRBV19 and TRBJ1-2, the CDR3 gives the full variable domain: DGGITQSPKYLFRKEGQNVTLSCEQNLNHDAMYWYRQDPGQGLRLIYYSQIVNDFQKGDIAEGYSVSREKKESFPLTVTSAQKNPTAFYLCASSIGGSYYGYTFGSGTRLTVV.

The V call is TRBV19, the J call TRBJ1-1; tentatively, D is TRBD1 (6 bases). The CDR3 runs 13 residues. Germline V gene lookup returns CDR1 LNHDA and CDR2 SQIVND (reference sequence). Deletions cut 8 bases from V and 3 bases from J, with 13 bases between. CDR3 nucleotides: TGTGCCAGTCGCAAAACAGGGTACACTGAAGCTTTCTTT. Translating it yields CASRKTGYTEAFF.

This clone was picked up a small number of times. The rearrangement links TRBV7-2 to TRBJ2-1; perhaps TRBD2 as D (7 bases). The CDR3 is 12 residues long. Trimming took off 5 bases at V and 15 bases at J, with 17 bases between the two ends. The germline V gene has CDR1 SGHTA and CDR2 FQGNSA. The CDR3 DNA is TGTGCCAGCAGCCCAGGACAGTCGGGGGGGTTCTTC. Protein product: CASSPGQSGGFF. Based on the CDR3 plus reference TRBV7-2 and TRBJ2-1, the full variable domain is GAGVSQSPSNKVTEKGKDVELRCDPISGHTALYWYRQSLGQGLEFLIYFQGNSAPDKSGLPSDRFSAERTGGSVSTLTIQRTQQEDSAVYLCASSPGQSGGFFGPGTRLTVL.

The genes are TRBV6-5 and TRBJ1-2; maybe TRBD1 (6 bases). Germline CDR1 reads MNHEY; CDR2 reads SVGAGI. There are 15 residues in the CDR3. The V gene lost 2 bases and the J gene lost 4 bases, with 14 bases spanning the gap. CDR3 nucleotide sequence: TGTGCCAGCAGTTACGGGGGCAGGGGCCTCTATGGCTACACCTTC. Protein sequence: CASSYGGRGLYGYTF.

With regard to this clone: Other nucleotide sequences in the sample specify the same CDR3. The chain has TRBV30 and TRBJ2-5; D is uncertain. Germline CDR1 reads GTSNPN; CDR2 reads SVGIG (reference sequence). The CDR3 totals 13 residues. Trimming removed 0 bases at V and 5 bases at J, with 10 bases between. The CDR3 sequence is CAWSVRVRETQYF. CDR3 nucleotide sequence: TGTGCCTGGAGTGTACGCGTCCGGGAGACCCAGTACTTC.

This rearrangement joins TRBV7-2 to TRBJ2-1, with D perhaps matching TRBD1 (5 bases). The length of the CDR3 is 15 residues. The V gene's germline CDR1 is SGHTA and CDR2 FQGNSA. Trimming stripped 0 bases from V and 7 bases from J, with 13 bases between. CDR3 amino acids: CASSLASRTPNEQFF. The CDR3 DNA follows: TGTGCCAGCAGCTTAGCTTCCCGGACACCGAATGAGCAGTTCTTC.

The chain couples TRBV30 to TRBJ1-2, with TRBD1 identical over 7 bases. This CDR3 has 15 residues. In germline, CDR1 is GTSNPN, CDR2 SVGIG (reference sequence). The V gene end was trimmed by 0 bases and the J gene end by 2 bases; junction bases not matched to a gene: 6. The CDR3 spells CAWSVGQARNYGYTF. In nucleotides, the CDR3 is TGTGCCTGGAGTGTAGGACAGGCAAGAAACTATGGCTACACCTTC.

The chain employs TRBV27 and TRBJ2-2; D not certain. Trimming shortened V by 4 bases and J by 2 bases, and 11 bases separated the two germline ends. The CDR3 is 15 residues long. The germline V gene has CDR1 MNHEY and CDR2 SMNVEV (reference sequence). This chain's CDR3 is CASSSRARNTGELFF. CDR3 nucleotides: TGTGCCAGCAGTTCCCGAGCGAGAAACACCGGGGAGCTGTTTTTT.

The chain joins TRBV11-2 to TRBJ1-5; D unclear. V was trimmed by 5 bases and J by 0 bases, leaving 8 bases between them. Germline CDR1 reads SGHAT; CDR2 reads FQNNGV. This CDR3 is built from 14 residues. The CDR3 sequence is CASSRGDSNQPQHF. The CDR3 region has the DNA TGTGCCAGCAGCCGCGGTGATAGCAATCAGCCCCAGCATTTT.

The chain couples TRBV19 to TRBJ1-1; D is uncertain. CDR1 and CDR2 from the germline V gene are LNHDA and SQIVND (reference sequence). V lost 9 bases to trimming and J lost 2 bases, with 13 bases between them. The CDR3 is 13 residues long. The CDR3 loop is CASRTTTNTEAFF. In nucleotides, the CDR3 is TGTGCCAGCCGGACTACTACAAACACTGAAGCTTTCTTT.

This clone appeared a single time. The V and J genes are TRBV20-1 and TRBJ2-1; no definite D call. The germline V gene encodes CDR1 DFQATT and CDR2 SNEGSKA (reference sequence). CDR3 length: 9 residues. V lost 3 bases to trimming and J lost 10 bases, with 4 bases between them. The CDR3 here is CSASLEQFF. In DNA form, the CDR3 reads TGCAGTGCTAGCCTAGAGCAGTTCTTC.

This rearrangement joins TRBV2 to TRBJ2-7, with 8 bases matching TRBD2. Germline CDR1 SNHLY, CDR2 FYNNEI. J was trimmed by 2 bases and V by 7 bases; bases with no gene match: 7. This CDR3 is 14 amino acids long. For the CDR3, the DNA is TGTGCCAGCACTAGGACTAGCAGTACCTACGAGCAGTACTTC. Its protein product is CASTRTSSTYEQYF.